These 5 T cell receptor beta chains originate from one sample sequenced in a study of blood T cell repertoires in COVID-19. Generated by immunoSEQ multiplex PCR, the TCRdb table keeps only in-frame clones and is missing some. The sample shows some 200,000 clones, approximately 87% of them seen only once. The sequenced sample consisted of peripheral blood. All receptors derive from a woman in her 70s with acute or convalescent COVID-19.

The chain uses TRBV6-6 and TRBJ1-1, with D perhaps matching TRBD1 (6 bases). The CDR3 loop spans 14 amino acids. Trimming left V 2 bases short and J 1 base short, with 8 bases between. Germline V lookup: CDR1 MNHNY, CDR2 SVGAGI (reference sequence). This chain's CDR3 is CASSYLGGNTEAFF. CDR3 bases: TGTGCCAGCAGTTACCTAGGGGGGAACACTGAAGCTTTCTTT.

The chain recombines TRBV18 with TRBJ1-1; D uncertain. Germline CDR1 and CDR2: KGHSH and LQKENI. CDR3 length: 13 residues. The V end lost 0 bases, the J end lost 1 base, and 3 bases lay between the germline ends. The CDR3 DNA reads as TGTGCCAGCTCACCACCCCAGAACACTGAAGCTTTCTTT. Its translation is CASSPPQNTEAFF.

The chain has TRBV10-2 and TRBJ2-1; 9 nucleotides agree with TRBD2. With V trimmed by 3 bases and J by 9 bases, 6 bases remained unmatched. Germline lookup yields CDR1 WSHSY and CDR2 SAAADI. The CDR3 has 14 amino acids. CDR3 in amino acids: CASSDPSGISEQFF. The CDR3 DNA sequence: TGCGCCAGCAGTGATCCTAGCGGGATATCTGAGCAGTTCTTC.

The rearrangement links TRBV6-5 to TRBJ1-5; 7 nucleotides align to TRBD1. The CDR3 is made up of 16 amino acids. J was trimmed by 2 bases and V by 4 bases; bases with no gene match: 8. The V gene's germline CDR1 is MNHEY and CDR2 SVGAGI. This CDR3 reads CASSSRQGGRNQPQHF. CDR3 bases: TGTGCCAGCAGTTCCCGACAGGGTGGTCGCAATCAGCCCCAGCATTTT.

The chain recombines TRBV2 with TRBJ1-5; tentatively, D is TRBD1 (5 bases). From germline, CDR1 is SNHLY and CDR2 FYNNEI. V was shortened by 7 bases and J by 6 bases, with 19 bases between the two germline ends. This CDR3 has 15 residues. The CDR3 bases are TGTGCCAGCACCGAGGGTGGGGCGGGAGGTCAGCCCCAGCATTTT. Its protein is CASTEGGAGGQPQHF.